This TCR beta chain was captured by sequencing in a study of HIV-infected children after antiretroviral therapy interruption. General observations from the study: By the end of treatment interruption, naive CD4+ clonality (Gini) increased.

Treatment described: PENTA 11 planned treatment interruption arm or continuous ART arm. Sorting from thawed PBMCs isolated naive CD4+ CD45RA+ CD45RO- T cells. A 3' RACE protocol on RNA, with unique molecular identifiers, produced the TCR library. TCRdb used MiXCR to reprocess the 3' RACE reads, holding one entry per CDR3 protein. Altogether fewer than 50,000 distinct CDR3 sequences are present, around 4.7% being singletons, with the ten largest covering 0.6% to 0.85%. This clonotype was seen a few times. Its antigen is unidentified. The CDR3 contains 13 residues. V lost 5 bases and J 3 bases, leaving 13 bases between the germline ends. Germline V gene lookup returns CDR1 SQVTM and CDR2 ANQGSEA.

The chain couples TRBV29-1 to TRBJ2-5, with a possible D match to TRBD1 (5 bases). This sequence originates from a pool of human donors with HIV. The specimen comprised CD45RA+ CD4+ T cells from PBMCs, pooled from several time points, sampled from a donor given antiretroviral therapy, either interrupted or continuous. Subset: naive CD4+ CD45RA+ CD45RO- T cells. This chain's CDR3 is CSVTRAGKETQYF. The CDR3 nucleotides read TGCAGCGTTACCCGGGCAGGGAAAGAGACCCAGTACTTC.